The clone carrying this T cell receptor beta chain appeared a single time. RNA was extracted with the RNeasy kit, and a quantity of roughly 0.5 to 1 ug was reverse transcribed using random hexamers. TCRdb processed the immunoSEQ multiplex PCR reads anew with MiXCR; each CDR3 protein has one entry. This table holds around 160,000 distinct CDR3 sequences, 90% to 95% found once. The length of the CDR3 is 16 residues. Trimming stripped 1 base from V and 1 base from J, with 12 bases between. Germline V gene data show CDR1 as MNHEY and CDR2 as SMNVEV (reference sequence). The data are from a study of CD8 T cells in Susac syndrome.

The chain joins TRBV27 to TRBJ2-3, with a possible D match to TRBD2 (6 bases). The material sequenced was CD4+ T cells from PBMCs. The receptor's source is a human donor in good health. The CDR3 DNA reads TGTGCCAGCAGTTTATTCGGGCGGGGAGGCACAGATACGCAGTATTTT. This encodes CASSLFGRGGTDTQYF.